The rows below give T cell receptor beta chains drawn from one sample of a study of tumor-infiltrating lymphocytes in primary liver carcinoma. TCRdb redid the calling of the multiplex PCR reads with MiXCR, one entry per CDR3 protein. The table shows approximately 330,000 distinct CDR3 sequences, with around three fifths occurring only once. Sequencing was done on a sample of peripheral blood. The source of these receptors is a man aged 35-49 years with primary liver carcinoma and hepatitis B virus infection. Each CDR3 is given with its conserved first and last residue. The D gene is left open where the match is weak. Clone size is stated in some rows and not others, as once, few, many or a class when expanded.

V gene	clone size	J gene	D gene	CDR3 DNA	CDR3 protein
TRBV5-4	NA	TRBJ2-3	NA	TGTGCCAGCAGCATGTGGGGTTCTGCAGATACGCAGTATTTT	CASSMWGSADTQYF
TRBV11-2	NA	TRBJ2-1	TRBD2	TGTGCCAGCAGCTTAGATTTAGGACCGGGAGGGCGCAATGAGCACTTCTTC	CASSLDLGPGGRNEHFF
TRBV13	NA	TRBJ2-3	TRBD1	TGTGCCAGCAGCATAAACGGGCAGGGGGGCACAGATACGCAGTATTTT	CASSINGQGGTDTQYF
TRBV11-2	few	TRBJ2-1	TRBD2	TGTGCCAGCAGCTTAGGTTTTCTAGCGGACTACAATGAGCAGTTCTTC	CASSLGFLADYNEQFF
TRBV29-1	once	TRBJ2-1	NA	TGCAGTGTGAGACAGAGCCATGAGGAGTTCTTC	CSVRQSHEEFF
TRBV6-1	NA	TRBJ2-1	TRBD2	TGTGCCAGCAGTGAACCCCCGGGGGGTAGCGGGAAAGTGAATGAGCAGTTCTTC	CASSEPPGGSGKVNEQFF
TRBV2	NA	TRBJ2-7	NA	TGTGCCAGCAGCCTAACTAATAACGAGCAGTACTTC	CASSLTNNEQYF
TRBV11-2	NA	TRBJ1-4	TRBD1	TGTGTCGGCAGCTTAGATCCGACAGGGACGGCTGAAAAACTGTTTTTT	CVGSLDPTGTAEKLFF
TRBV10-2	many	TRBJ1-1	NA	TGCGCCAGCACGGGACGTCAGAACACTGAAGCTTTCTTT	CASTGRQNTEAFF
TRBV11-2	NA	TRBJ2-2	TRBD2	TGTGCCAGCAGCTTACGACTAGCATCCGGGGAGCTGTTTTTT	CASSLRLASGELFF
TRBV11-2	few	TRBJ2-3	NA	TGTGCCAGCAGCCCCAACATCCAGAGCACAGATACTCAGTACTTT	CASSPNIQSTDTQYF
TRBV5-1	NA	TRBJ2-5	NA	TGCGCCAGCAGAGTATCAGGCCACCAAGAGACCCAGTACTTC	CASRVSGHQETQYF
TRBV11-2	NA	TRBJ2-7	TRBD2	TGTGCCAGCAGCCTTTTATTAGCTAGCGGGGGAAAGCAGTACTTC	CASSLLLASGGKQYF
TRBV6-1	many	TRBJ1-2	NA	TGTGCCAGCAGTGACGATAGGTATGGCTACACCTTC	CASSDDRYGYTF
TRBV4-2	once	TRBJ2-1	TRBD2	TGTGCCAGCAGCCAAGAGACCATTTCGGTGGGAGGGAACAATGAGCAGTTCTTC	CASSQETISVGGNNEQFF